The text below deals with one T cell receptor beta chain. Trimming at V came to 6 bases and at J to 4 bases, leaving 9 bases not matched to a gene. Per the germline V gene, CDR1 is SNHLY and CDR2 is FYNNEI. This CDR3 spans 16 amino acids. The source of the sample is a study of blood T cell repertoires in COVID-19. Sequencing used immunoSEQ multiplex PCR; TCRdb keeps in-frame clones, though not all of them. The sample lists about 98,000 clones; 92% were seen once. The sample taken for sequencing was peripheral blood. The receptor was derived from a woman aged 45-65 years with COVID-19, enrolled during active disease. The gene calls are TRBV2 and TRBJ2-4; TRBD2 agrees at 10 bases. CDR3 in amino acids: CASRLGLAVPKNIQYF. CDR3 sequence (DNA): TGTGCCAGCAGGCTCGGACTAGCGGTCCCAAAAAACATTCAGTACTTC.